This TCR beta chain was identified during a study of T cells after yellow fever vaccination. Study conclusions and caveats: Weaker in magnitude, the secondary response showed a faster peak on day 5 versus 15.

TCRdb ran MiXCR on the 5' RACE reads and lists one entry per CDR3 protein. The sample carries 610,000 or so distinct CDR3 sequences, 9% to 15% recorded once. The germline V and J ends were trimmed by 8 bases and 4 bases, with 14 bases remaining between them. Germline CDR1 GTSNPN, CDR2 SVGIG (reference sequence). This CDR3 spans 12 amino acids. With respect to this clonotype: Its specificity is unknown.

This clonotype was obtained from a man aged 25 to 40 who received the YFV17D yellow fever vaccine. The chain employs TRBV30 and TRBJ1-1; a possible D gene is TRBD1 (6 bases). The specimen was PBMCs, collected on the day of the yellow fever booster vaccination. The DNA for the CDR3 is TGTGCCCTATCAACAGGGAGCACTGAAGCTTTCTTT. It translates to CALSTGSTEAFF.